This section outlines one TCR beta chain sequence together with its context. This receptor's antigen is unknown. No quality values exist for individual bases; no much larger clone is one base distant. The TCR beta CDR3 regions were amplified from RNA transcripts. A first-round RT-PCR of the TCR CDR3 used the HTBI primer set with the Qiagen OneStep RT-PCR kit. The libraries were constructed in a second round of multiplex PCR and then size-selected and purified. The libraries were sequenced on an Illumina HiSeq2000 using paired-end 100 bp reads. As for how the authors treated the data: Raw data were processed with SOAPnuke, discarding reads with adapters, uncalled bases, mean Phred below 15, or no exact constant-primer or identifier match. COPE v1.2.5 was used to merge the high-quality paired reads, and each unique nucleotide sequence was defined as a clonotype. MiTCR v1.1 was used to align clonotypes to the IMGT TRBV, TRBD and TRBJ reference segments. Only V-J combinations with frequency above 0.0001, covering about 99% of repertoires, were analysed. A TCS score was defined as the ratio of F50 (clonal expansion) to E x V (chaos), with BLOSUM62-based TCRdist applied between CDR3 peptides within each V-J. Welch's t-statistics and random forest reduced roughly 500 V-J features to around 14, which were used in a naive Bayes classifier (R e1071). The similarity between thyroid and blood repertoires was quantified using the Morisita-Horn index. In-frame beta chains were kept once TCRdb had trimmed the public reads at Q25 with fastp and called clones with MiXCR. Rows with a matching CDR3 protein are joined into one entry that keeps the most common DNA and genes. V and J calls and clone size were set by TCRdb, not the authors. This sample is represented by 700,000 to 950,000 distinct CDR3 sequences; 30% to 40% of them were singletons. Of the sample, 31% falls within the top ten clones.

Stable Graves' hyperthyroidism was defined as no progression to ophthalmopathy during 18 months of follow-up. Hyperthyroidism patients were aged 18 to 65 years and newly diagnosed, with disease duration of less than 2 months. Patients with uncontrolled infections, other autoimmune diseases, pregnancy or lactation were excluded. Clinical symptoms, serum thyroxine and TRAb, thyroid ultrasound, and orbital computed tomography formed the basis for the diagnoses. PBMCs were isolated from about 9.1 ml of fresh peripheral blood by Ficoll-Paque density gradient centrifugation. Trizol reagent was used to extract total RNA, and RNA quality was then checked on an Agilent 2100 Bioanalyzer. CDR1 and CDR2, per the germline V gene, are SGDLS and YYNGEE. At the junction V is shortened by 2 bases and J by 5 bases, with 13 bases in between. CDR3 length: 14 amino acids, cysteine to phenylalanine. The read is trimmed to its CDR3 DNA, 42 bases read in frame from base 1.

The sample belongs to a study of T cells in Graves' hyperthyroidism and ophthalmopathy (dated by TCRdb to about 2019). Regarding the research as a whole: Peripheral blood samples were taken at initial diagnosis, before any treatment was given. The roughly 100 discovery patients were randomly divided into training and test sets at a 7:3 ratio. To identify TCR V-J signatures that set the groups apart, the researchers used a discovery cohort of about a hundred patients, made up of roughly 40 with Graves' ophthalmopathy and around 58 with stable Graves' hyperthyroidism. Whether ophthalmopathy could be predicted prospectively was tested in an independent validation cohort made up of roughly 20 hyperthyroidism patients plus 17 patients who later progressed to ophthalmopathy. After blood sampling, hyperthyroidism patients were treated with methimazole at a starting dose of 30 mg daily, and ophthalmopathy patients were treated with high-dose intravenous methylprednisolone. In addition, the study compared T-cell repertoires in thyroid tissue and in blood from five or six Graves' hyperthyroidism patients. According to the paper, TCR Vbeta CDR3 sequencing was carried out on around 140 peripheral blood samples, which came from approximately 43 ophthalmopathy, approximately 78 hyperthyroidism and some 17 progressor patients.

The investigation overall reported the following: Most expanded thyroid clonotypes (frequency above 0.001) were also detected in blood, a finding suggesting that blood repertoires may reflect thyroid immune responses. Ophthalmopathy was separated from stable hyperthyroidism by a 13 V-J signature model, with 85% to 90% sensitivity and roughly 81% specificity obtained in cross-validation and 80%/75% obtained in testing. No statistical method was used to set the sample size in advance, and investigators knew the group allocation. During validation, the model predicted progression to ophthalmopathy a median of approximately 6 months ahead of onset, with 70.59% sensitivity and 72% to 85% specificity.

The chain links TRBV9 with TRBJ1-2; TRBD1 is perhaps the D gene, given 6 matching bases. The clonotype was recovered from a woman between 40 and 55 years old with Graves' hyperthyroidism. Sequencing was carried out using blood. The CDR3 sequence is CASSVLRGAYGYTF. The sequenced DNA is TGTGCCAGCAGCGTTCTGAGGGGGGCTTATGGCTACACCTTC.